The clone carrying this TCR beta chain has at least ten counts. Its target is unknown. Each CDR3 protein is one row after TCRdb ran MiXCR on the 5' RACE reads. The table has about 800,000 distinct CDR3 sequences, 12% seen once. The sample belongs to a study of CD8 T cells in ankylosing spondylitis. General observations from the study: Clones tied to disease were said to be significantly enriched in matched ankylosing spondylitis synovial fluid. What appeared characteristic of ankylosing spondylitis blood was a TCR beta motif of fewer than ten highly homologous variants.

V lost 0 bases and J 4 bases, leaving 8 bases between the germline ends. The CDR3 totals 13 residues. CDR1 is SGHRS and CDR2 is YFSETQ in the germline V gene. The sequence derives from a male donor with ankylosing spondylitis. Sequenced material: blood, either unsorted or a sorted T cell fraction (not recorded which). The chain carries TRBV5-1 and TRBJ2-7, with a weak D call TRBD2 (6 bases). This chain's CDR3 is CASSLDGSYEQYF. The CDR3 region has the DNA TGCGCCAGCAGCTTGGACGGGAGTTACGAGCAGTACTTC.